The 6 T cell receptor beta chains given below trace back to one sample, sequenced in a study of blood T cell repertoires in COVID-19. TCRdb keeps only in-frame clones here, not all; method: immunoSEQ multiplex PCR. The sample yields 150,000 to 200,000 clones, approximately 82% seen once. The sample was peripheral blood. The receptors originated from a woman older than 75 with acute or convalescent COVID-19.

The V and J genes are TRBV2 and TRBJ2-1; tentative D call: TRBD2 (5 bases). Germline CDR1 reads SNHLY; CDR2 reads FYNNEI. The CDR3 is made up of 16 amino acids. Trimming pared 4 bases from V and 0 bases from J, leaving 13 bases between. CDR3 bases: TGTGCCAGCAGTGGTTGGTTAGCGAGCTCCTACAATGAGCAGTTCTTC. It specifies CASSGWLASSYNEQFF.

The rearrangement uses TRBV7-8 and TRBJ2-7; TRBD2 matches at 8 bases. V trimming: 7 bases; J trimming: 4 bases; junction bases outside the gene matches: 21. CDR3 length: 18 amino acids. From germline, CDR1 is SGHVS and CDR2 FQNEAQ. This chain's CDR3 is CASTSLGSGTPGRYEQYF. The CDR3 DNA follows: TGTGCCAGCACCTCGCTCGGTAGCGGGACACCCGGTCGGTACGAGCAGTACTTC. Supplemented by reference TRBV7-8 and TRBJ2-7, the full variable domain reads GAGVSQSPRYKVAKRGQDVALRCDPISGHVSLFWYQQALGQGPEFLTYFQNEAQLDKSGLPSDRFFAERPEGSVSTLKIQRTQQEDSAVYLCASTSLGSGTPGRYEQYFGPGTRLTVT.

CDR3 amino acids: CASSFSGTDTQYF. The CDR3 nucleotides are TGTGCCAGCTCCTTCAGCGGCACAGATACGCAGTATTTT. The rearrangement joins TRBV9 to TRBJ2-3; D call uncertain. Germline-derived CDR1 and CDR2 are SGDLS and YYNGEE. V was clipped by 7 bases and J by 1 base, with 10 bases between them. The CDR3 is 13 residues long.

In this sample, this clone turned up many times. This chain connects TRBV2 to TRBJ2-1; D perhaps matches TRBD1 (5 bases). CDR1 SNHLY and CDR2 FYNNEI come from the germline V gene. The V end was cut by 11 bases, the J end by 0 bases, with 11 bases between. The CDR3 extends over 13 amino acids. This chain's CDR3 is CAWQDSSYNEQFF. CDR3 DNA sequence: TGTGCCTGGCAAGACAGCTCCTACAATGAGCAGTTCTTC.

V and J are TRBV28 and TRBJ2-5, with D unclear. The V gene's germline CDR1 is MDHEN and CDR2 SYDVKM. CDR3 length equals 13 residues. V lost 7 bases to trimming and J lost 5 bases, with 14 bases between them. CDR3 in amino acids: CASTTTLFETQYF. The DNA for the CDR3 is TGTGCCAGCACAACAACGCTTTTTGAGACCCAGTACTTC. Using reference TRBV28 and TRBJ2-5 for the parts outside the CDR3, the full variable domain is DVKVTQSSRYLVKRTGEKVFLECVQDMDHENMFWYRQDPGLGLRLIYFSYDVKMKEKGDIPEGYSVSREKKERFSLILESASTNQTSMYLCASTTTLFETQYFGPGTRLLVL.

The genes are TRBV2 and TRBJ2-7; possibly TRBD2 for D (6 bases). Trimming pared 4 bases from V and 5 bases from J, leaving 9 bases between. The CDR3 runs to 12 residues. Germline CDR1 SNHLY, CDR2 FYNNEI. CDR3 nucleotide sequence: TGTGCCAGCAGTGTGGGGGGTGACGAGCAGTACTTC. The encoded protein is CASSVGGDEQYF.